One and the same sample provided the 26 T cell receptor beta chains below, sequenced in a study of cytomegalovirus exposure and HLA in healthy donors. It was with 60 Vbeta and 13 Jbeta primers that the PCR ran. Generated by immunoSEQ multiplex PCR, the TCRdb table keeps only in-frame clones and is missing some. The table lists around 72,000 clones, around 76% of them singletons, with around 6% in the top ten. Sequenced sample: PBMCs. The source of these receptors is a middle-aged man in good health and CMV-seronegative.

This clone was detected once. The chain uses TRBV5-4 and TRBJ2-5; D remains unclear. Germline values: CDR1 SGHNT, CDR2 YYREEE (reference sequence). Deletions cut 4 bases from V and 1 base from J, with 8 bases between. The CDR3 runs 13 residues. The CDR3 spells CASSPRTQETQYF. CDR3 nucleotides: TGTGCCAGCAGCCCGAGAACCCAAGAGACCCAGTACTTC.

The chain has TRBV6-5 and TRBJ2-3; 9 nucleotides align to TRBD1. The trim removed 6 bases at V and 4 bases at J, leaving 5 bases unmatched. Germline V gene lookup returns CDR1 MNHEY and CDR2 SVGAGI. The CDR3 consists of 14 residues. CDR3 region: CASSQQGAADTQYF. CDR3 coding DNA: TGTGCCAGCAGCCAACAGGGGGCAGCAGATACGCAGTATTTT.

This clone has just one count. DNA for the CDR3: TGCGCCAGCAGCCCGACAGGACAGGGGAAGGGGGAGCTGTTTTTT. It yields the protein CASSPTGQGKGELFF. The rearrangement joins TRBV4-3 to TRBJ2-2; 9 nucleotides line up with TRBD1. V shed 4 bases and J 8 bases; nucleotides not matched to a gene: 8. The CDR3 is made up of 15 amino acids. CDR1 is LGHNA, CDR2 YSLEER, per germline.

This clone appeared a single time. The V call is TRBV11-3, the J call TRBJ2-1; TRBD1 matches 10 bases. CDR1 SGHNT and CDR2 YENEEA come from the germline V gene. J gave up 7 bases and V 5 bases, and 8 bases lay outside the gene matches. CDR3 length: 15 residues. CDR3 coding DNA: TGTGCCAGCAGCCGCCGGGACAGGGGTTGGAATGAGCAGTTCTTC. As protein: CASSRRDRGWNEQFF.

The chain links TRBV19 to TRBJ1-2; TRBD1 agrees at 7 bases. This CDR3 is built from 15 residues. The V gene's germline CDR1 is LNHDA and CDR2 SQIVND (reference sequence). Trimming cost V 7 bases and J 2 bases; bases outside gene matches: 10. The CDR3 here is CASTPGQATNYGYTF. The CDR3 DNA reads as TGTGCCAGTACACCAGGACAGGCCACAAACTATGGCTACACCTTC.

This clone was seen once. V and J are TRBV29-1 and TRBJ2-7; 7 nucleotides match TRBD2. Germline trimming cut 7 bases from V and 6 bases from J; bases unmatched to any gene: 12. CDR3 length: 13 amino acids. Germline-derived CDR1 and CDR2 are SQVTM and ANQGSEA. CDR3 loop: CSASRRGTGEQYF. The CDR3 coding sequence is TGCAGCGCTTCGCGGCGGGGGACGGGCGAGCAGTACTTC.

The gene calls are TRBV15 and TRBJ1-1; TRBD1 matches at 9 bases. The CDR3 totals 16 residues. Trimming cost V 1 base and J 5 bases; bases outside gene matches: 8. Germline loops: CDR1 LNHNV, CDR2 YYDKDF (reference sequence). The CDR3 loop reads CATSRVVTGGETEAFF. The CDR3, as DNA: TGTGCCACCAGCAGAGTCGTAACAGGGGGCGAAACTGAAGCTTTCTTT.

This clone has only a few counts. This rearrangement joins TRBV5-1 to TRBJ2-1; 8 positions agree with TRBD1. V lost 3 bases to trimming and J lost 6 bases; unmatched junction nucleotides: 5. Germline V CDR1 and CDR2: SGHRS, YFSETQ. This CDR3 has 14 residues. CDR3 sequence: CASSSGTGLNEQFF. The DNA for the CDR3 is TGCGCCAGCAGCTCCGGGACAGGCCTCAATGAGCAGTTCTTC.

This chain joins TRBV6-1 and TRBJ2-3, with 11 bases matching TRBD2. Trimming at V came to 5 bases and at J to 3 bases, leaving 1 base not matched to a gene. Looked up from germline, CDR1 is MNHNS and CDR2 is SASEGT. The CDR3 has 14 amino acids. DNA of the CDR3: TGTGCCAGCAGTACTAGCGGGGGAACAGATACGCAGTATTTT. This sequence encodes CASSTSGGTDTQYF.

This chain connects TRBV6-5 to TRBJ1-2; maybe TRBD1 (6 bases). Trimming cost V 7 bases and J 6 bases, with 21 bases left between them. The CDR3 totals 15 residues. The germline V gene has CDR1 MNHEY and CDR2 SVGAGI. CDR3 sequence reads: CASTYAHLSGDGYTF. CDR3 nucleotide sequence: TGTGCCAGCACCTACGCCCATCTTTCAGGGGATGGCTACACCTTC.

This chain links TRBV11-2 with TRBJ2-1; 8 bases match TRBD2. Germline CDR1 and CDR2: SGHAT and FQNNGV. The CDR3 consists of 15 residues. J was trimmed by 3 bases and V by 3 bases; bases with no gene match: 4. CDR3: CASSFRTSGYNEQFF. CDR3 nucleotides: TGTGCCAGCAGCTTTCGAACTAGCGGCTACAATGAGCAGTTCTTC.

The CDR3 nucleotides are TGCAGCGTTGCCGGGACAGGGCTGAGAGGGAACACTGAAGCTTTCTTT. Its protein product is CSVAGTGLRGNTEAFF. V usage is TRBV29-1 and J usage is TRBJ1-1; TRBD1 matches at 9 bases. The CDR3 covers 16 residues. With 4 bases clipped from V and 1 base from J, the junction kept 10 bases outside the gene matches. Per the germline V gene, CDR1 is SQVTM and CDR2 is ANQGSEA.

J is TRBJ2-7 and V is TRBV2; possibly TRBD1 for D (5 bases). CDR3 size: 15 residues. Germline CDR1 is SNHLY and CDR2 is FYNNEI. Trimming stripped 5 bases from V and 2 bases from J, with 16 bases between. The CDR3 loop is CASSKGAGLPYEQYF. The DNA of the CDR3 is TGTGCCAGCAGTAAAGGGGCAGGGCTCCCCTACGAGCAGTACTTC.

The genes are TRBV4-2 and TRBJ2-7, with 7 positions matching TRBD2. Germline V gives CDR1 LGHNA, CDR2 YNFKEQ. The CDR3 is made up of 15 amino acids. V was clipped by 2 bases and J by 0 bases; unmatched bases: 4. The CDR3 DNA is TGTGCCAGCAGCCAAAGCGGGAAAAGCTCCTACGAGCAGTACTTC. Encoded protein: CASSQSGKSSYEQYF.

The chain links TRBV2 to TRBJ2-7; 8 bases map to TRBD1. This CDR3 is built from 13 residues. The ends lost 5 bases at V and 4 bases at J; junction bases unmatched: 4. In germline, CDR1 is SNHLY, CDR2 FYNNEI. In DNA form, the CDR3 reads TGTGCCAGCAGTTTCGACAGGGGTTACGAGCAGTACTTC. As protein: CASSFDRGYEQYF. Full variable domain (missing parts from reference TRBV2 and TRBJ2-7): EPEVTQTPSHQVTQMGQEVILRCVPISNHLYFYWYRQILGQKVEFLVSFYNNEISEKSEIFDDQFSVERPDGSNFTLKIRSTKLEDSAMYFCASSFDRGYEQYFGPGTRLTVT.

This chain links TRBV5-6 with TRBJ1-2; weak D call: TRBD1 (5 bases). Between the trimmed V and J ends, which lost 0 bases and 4 bases, there was a span of 10 bases. The CDR3 runs 14 residues. Per germline, CDR1 SGHDT and CDR2 YYEEEE. CDR3 DNA sequence: TGTGCCAGCAGCTTGGAGGGGCGCGGCTATGGCTACACCTTC. Amino acids: CASSLEGRGYGYTF.

The CDR3 coding sequence is TGTGCCATCGGGTATTCAGCGGGAGTTTCCTACAATGAGCAGTTCTTC. Translating it yields CAIGYSAGVSYNEQFF. V gene TRBV10-3 combines with J gene TRBJ2-1; 8 bases map to TRBD2. Germline CDR1 reads ENHRY; CDR2 reads SYGVKD. Trimming at V came to 8 bases and at J to 1 base, leaving 10 bases not matched to a gene. The CDR3 sequence is 16 residues long.

This chain connects TRBV6-1 to TRBJ1-2; no firm D call. The germline CDR1 and CDR2 sequences are MNHNS and SASEGT. Trimming took 5 bases from V and 7 from J, leaving 20 bases between them. This CDR3 comprises 15 residues. CDR3 region: CASSLPTTSLAGYTF. DNA for the CDR3: TGTGCCAGCAGTCTCCCGACAACGTCGCTAGCTGGCTACACCTTC.

V usage is TRBV7-2 and J usage is TRBJ1-1, with a possible D match to TRBD1 (5 bases). The germline V and J ends were trimmed by 2 bases and 3 bases, with 13 bases remaining between them. In germline, CDR1 is SGHTA, CDR2 FQGNSA. The CDR3 sequence is 15 residues long. The CDR3 sequence: CASSLRSQGDTEAFF. The CDR3 bases are TGTGCCAGCAGCTTAAGGTCCCAGGGCGACACTGAAGCTTTCTTT.

V is TRBV28 and J is TRBJ1-1; 8 bases map to TRBD1. The CDR3 consists of 14 residues. The germline CDR1 and CDR2 sequences are MDHEN and SYDVKM. V was clipped by 5 bases and J by 4 bases; unmatched bases: 6. As DNA, the CDR3 is TGTGCCAGCAGTCCACGGACAGGGCGCACTGAAGCTTTCTTT. Translated: CASSPRTGRTEAFF.

The J gene is TRBJ1-2, the V gene TRBV5-1; D gene uncertain. The germline V and J ends were trimmed by 4 bases and 7 bases, with 14 bases remaining between them. The CDR3 totals 13 residues. Germline lookup yields CDR1 SGHRS and CDR2 YFSETQ. In nucleotides, the CDR3 is TGCGCCAGCAGCCTAGATACTTTGGCTGGCTACACCTTC. This translates into CASSLDTLAGYTF.

This clone showed up just once. The V and J genes are TRBV30 and TRBJ1-3, with D perhaps TRBD1 (5 bases). Germline assignment: CDR1 GTSNPN and CDR2 SVGIG (reference sequence). Trimming shortened V by 5 bases and J by 1 base, and 9 bases separated the two germline ends. This CDR3 comprises 13 residues. This chain's CDR3 is CAWSRGSGNTIYF. CDR3 nucleotide sequence: TGTGCCTGGTCCCGGGGGTCTGGAAACACCATATATTTT.

This clone occurred once. J is TRBJ2-1 and V is TRBV25-1; 9 bases are a match to TRBD1. The trim removed 0 bases at V and 6 bases at J, leaving 9 bases unmatched. Germline values: CDR1 MGHDK, CDR2 SYGVNS. The CDR3 is 17 amino acids. Written as DNA, the CDR3 is TGTGCCAGCAGTGAATATAAGGGACAGGGACGAGGCAATGAGCAGTTCTTC. Translated, it gives CASSEYKGQGRGNEQFF.

This rearrangement joins TRBV5-1 to TRBJ2-1; 8 bases are a match to TRBD2. The V gene end was trimmed by 2 bases and the J gene end by 9 bases; junction bases not matched to a gene: 10. CDR3 length equals 15 residues. Germline assignment: CDR1 SGHRS and CDR2 YFSETQ. The CDR3 here is CASSLSSGTGSEQFF. DNA of the CDR3: TGCGCCAGCAGCTTAAGTAGCGGGACTGGGAGTGAGCAGTTCTTC.

This clone was recorded a few times. The chain carries TRBV7-9 and TRBJ2-2; 7 nucleotides align to TRBD2. V shed 1 base and J 5 bases; nucleotides not matched to a gene: 4. CDR3 length equals 15 residues. Germline CDR1 is SEHNR and CDR2 is FQNEAQ (reference sequence). This CDR3 reads CASSLGRGDTGELFF. CDR3 sequence (DNA): TGTGCCAGCAGCTTAGGACGGGGGGATACCGGGGAGCTGTTTTTT.

This clone was detected only once. CDR3 residues: CASSLNSWGLANYNEQFF. DNA for the CDR3: TGTGCCAGCAGTTTAAATTCCTGGGGACTAGCGAACTACAATGAGCAGTTCTTC. The chain joins TRBV27 to TRBJ2-1, with TRBD2 identical over 10 bases. Germline V gene data show CDR1 as MNHEY and CDR2 as SMNVEV (reference sequence). The junction had 10 bases not matched to a gene; V was cut back by 2 bases and J by 3 bases. The CDR3 is made up of 18 amino acids.